The 10 T cell receptor beta chains reported below all come from one sample, sequenced in a study of Tregs in tolerant kidney transplant recipients. Sequenced by immunoSEQ multiplex PCR; TCRdb stores in-frame clones only, minus some. There are under 95,000 clones in the sample; 75% to 95% occur only once, and about 0.3% lies in the top ten. The source material was Tregs from blood, sampled before the transplant. The receptors were sampled from a human donor who received a combined kidney and bone marrow transplant.

This sequence joins TRBV28 and TRBJ2-7, with D maybe TRBD1 (5 bases). The CDR3 is 12 amino acids. Trimming took 6 bases from V and 3 from J, leaving 9 bases between them. CDR1 MDHEN and CDR2 SYDVKM come from the germline V gene. For the CDR3, the DNA is TGTGCCAGCAGATCAGGGTTCTACGAGCAGTACTTC. Translating gives CASRSGFYEQYF.

The chain is built from TRBV11-2 and TRBJ2-6; TRBD2 matches at 12 bases. CDR3 length: 19 residues. Germline V gene lookup returns CDR1 SGHAT and CDR2 FQNNGV. The V and J ends lost 6 bases and 1 base, in that order; junction bases with no gene match: 10. CDR3 coding DNA: TGTGCCAGCAGAGGTCTAGCGGGAGGGCCAGAGTCTGGGGCCAACGTCCTGACTTTC. Encoded protein: CASRGLAGGPESGANVLTF.

The chain employs TRBV29-1 and TRBJ2-3; TRBD2 aligns across 7 bases. From germline, CDR1 is SQVTM and CDR2 ANQGSEA. This CDR3 has 14 residues. The CDR3 DNA reads as TGCAGTGCTGCTGGACTAGTTGGCACAGATACGCAGTATTTT. It is translated as CSAAGLVGTDTQYF.

V and J are TRBV6-1 and TRBJ2-7, with D unresolved. Germline-derived CDR1 and CDR2 are MNHNS and SASEGT. The CDR3 is 12 amino acids. Trimming removed 8 bases at V and 4 bases at J, with 12 bases between. CDR3 amino acids: CASQVGDYEQYF. CDR3 nucleotide sequence: TGTGCCAGCCAGGTGGGCGATTACGAGCAGTACTTC.

The V call is TRBV5-6, the J call TRBJ2-3, with D tentatively TRBD2 (7 bases). CDR3 length: 15 residues. Trimming took 4 bases from V and 6 from J, leaving 18 bases between them. CDR1 and CDR2 from the germline V gene are SGHDT and YYEEEE. The chain's CDR3 is CASSRGARPADTQYF. In nucleotides, the CDR3 is TGTGCCAGCAGCCGGGGGGCTAGACCAGCGGATACGCAGTATTTT.

The rearrangement uses TRBV10-3 and TRBJ2-1; weak D call: TRBD1 (5 bases). CDR1 and CDR2 (germline): ENHRY, SYGVKD. The ends were cut back, 0 bases at V and 0 bases at J, with 9 bases in the middle. The CDR3 runs to 16 residues. CDR3 residues: CAISESGRGSYNEQFF. CDR3 nucleotides: TGTGCCATCAGTGAGTCAGGAAGGGGCTCCTACAATGAGCAGTTCTTC.

The chain links TRBV4-1 to TRBJ1-2; TRBD1 aligns across 7 bases. V was clipped by 3 bases and J by 3 bases; unmatched bases: 10. Germline values: CDR1 MGHRA, CDR2 YSYEKL. The CDR3 has 16 amino acids. In DNA form, the CDR3 reads TGCGCCAGCAGCCAGCTTACCGGAGGGGGCTACTATGGCTACACCTTC. It is translated as CASSQLTGGGYYGYTF.

The DNA for the CDR3 is TGCAGTGCTAGACTCTCCTACGAGCAGTACTTC. As protein: CSARLSYEQYF. The rearrangement joins TRBV20-1 to TRBJ2-7; no reliable D call. CDR1 is DFQATT and CDR2 is SNEGSKA in the germline V gene (reference sequence). V shed 2 bases and J shed 0 bases, with 2 bases lying between them. The CDR3 is made up of 11 amino acids.

The chain is built from TRBV29-1 and TRBJ2-7; 7 nucleotides line up with TRBD1. Germline V CDR1 and CDR2: SQVTM, ANQGSEA. This CDR3 comprises 12 residues. The V and J ends lost 3 bases and 1 base, in that order; junction bases with no gene match: 0. The CDR3 DNA reads as TGCAGCGTTGAGGGACAGTCCTACGAGCAGTACTTC. It encodes CSVEGQSYEQYF.

This chain links TRBV6-6 with TRBJ2-3, with 8 bases aligning to TRBD2. V trimming: 5 bases; J trimming: 2 bases; junction bases outside the gene matches: 9. Germline V gene data show CDR1 as MNHNY and CDR2 as SVGAGI (reference sequence). CDR3 size: 16 residues. Here the CDR3 DNA reads TGTGCCAGCAGTCCCGTAGCGGGACTATCCACAGATACGCAGTATTTT. It specifies CASSPVAGLSTDTQYF.